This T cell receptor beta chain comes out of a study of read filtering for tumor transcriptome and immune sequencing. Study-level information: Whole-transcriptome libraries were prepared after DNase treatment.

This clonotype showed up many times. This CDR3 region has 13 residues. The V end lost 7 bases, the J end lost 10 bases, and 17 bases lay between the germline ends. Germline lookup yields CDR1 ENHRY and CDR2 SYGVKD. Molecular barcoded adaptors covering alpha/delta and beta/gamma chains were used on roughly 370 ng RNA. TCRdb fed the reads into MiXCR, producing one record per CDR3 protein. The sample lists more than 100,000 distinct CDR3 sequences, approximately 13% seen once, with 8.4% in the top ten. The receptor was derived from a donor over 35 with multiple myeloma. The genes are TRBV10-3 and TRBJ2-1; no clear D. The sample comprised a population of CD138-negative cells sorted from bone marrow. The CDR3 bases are TGTGCCATCAATGGCGGTTACCAAAGGGAGCAGTTCTTC. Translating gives CAINGGYQREQFF.